Below are 16 T cell receptor beta chains sequenced from a single sample in a study of circulating CD8 cells and anti-PD-1 response in melanoma. Four subsets defined by PD-1 and/or TIGIT were sorted from live CD3+CD8+TCRalphabeta+ cells. TCR libraries were prepared from approximately 15 ng of total RNA with the QIAseq Immune Repertoire TCR panel. From the reads, TCRdb called clonotypes with MiXCR, one entry per CDR3 protein. The sample shows over a thousand distinct CDR3 sequences, 11% of them seen only once. Source: CD8+ T cells from PBMCs, taken at baseline or after one month of anti-PD-1 therapy (not recorded which). These receptors all stem from a human donor with melanoma.

This clonotype is medium-sized (0.01 to 0.1%) within its sample. The V call is TRBV7-2, the J call TRBJ1-2; D might be TRBD1 (5 bases). CDR1 and CDR2 from the germline V gene are SGHTA and FQGNSA. Trimming shortened V by 4 bases and J by 9 bases, and 15 bases separated the two germline ends. The CDR3 extends over 13 amino acids. The CDR3 sequence is CASSSGGHRSYTF. The CDR3 DNA is TGTGCCAGCAGCTCCGGGGGTCACCGTAGCTACACCTTC.

This clonotype is labeled as large. This chain connects TRBV6-2 or TRBV6-3 to TRBJ1-1, with D unresolved. CDR1 and CDR2 from the germline V gene are MNHEY and SVGEGT. The CDR3 sequence is 11 residues long. With 6 bases removed from V and 1 base from J, the gap between germline ends came to 3 bases. The CDR3 region is CASRANTEAFF. CDR3 nucleotides: TGTGCCAGCAGGGCGAACACTGAAGCTTTCTTT.

This clonotype rates as medium-sized. The J gene is TRBJ1-4, the V gene TRBV27; D unresolved. CDR1 and CDR2 from the germline V gene are MNHEY and SMNVEV (reference sequence). CDR3 size: 13 residues. Trimming left V 0 bases short and J 7 bases short, with 6 bases between. The CDR3 DNA follows: TGTGCCAGCAGTTTATCCCGGGGTGAAAAACTGTTTTTT. Protein: CASSLSRGEKLFF.

In this sample, this clonotype is medium-sized. The chain combines TRBV27 with TRBJ2-1; 8 nucleotides align to TRBD2. There are 13 residues in the CDR3. Trimming at V came to 9 bases and at J to 3 bases, leaving 4 bases not matched to a gene. The germline V gene has CDR1 MNHEY and CDR2 SMNVEV (reference sequence). The DNA for the CDR3 is TGTGCCAGTCTCAGCGGGGGCTACAATGAGCAGTTCTTC. Its protein product is CASLSGGYNEQFF.

This clonotype was seen only a few times. The rearrangement links TRBV6-6 to TRBJ1-5; TRBD1 matches at 9 bases. The CDR3 covers 15 residues. From germline, CDR1 is MNHNY and CDR2 SVGAGI (reference sequence). Trimming cost V 2 bases and J 6 bases; bases outside gene matches: 5. The DNA for the CDR3 is TGTGCCAGCAGTTACCTCGACAGGGGGAGTCAGCCCCAGCATTTT. Amino acids: CASSYLDRGSQPQHF.

This clonotype is categorized as medium-sized (0.01 to 0.1%). The V call is TRBV29-1, the J call TRBJ2-3, with 12 bases matching TRBD2. The germline gives CDR1 SQVTM, CDR2 ANQGSEA. The CDR3 totals 15 residues. The V gene end was trimmed by 6 bases and the J gene end by 6 bases; junction bases not matched to a gene: 10. For the CDR3, the DNA is TGCAGCGTCACAGCTAGCGGGGGGGCCGGCGATACGCAGTATTTT. Protein product: CSVTASGGAGDTQYF.

This clonotype is classed as medium-sized. The J gene is TRBJ2-4, the V gene TRBV27, with D tentatively TRBD2 (5 bases). The V gene's germline CDR1 is MNHEY and CDR2 SMNVEV (reference sequence). The V end was cut by 3 bases, the J end by 9 bases, with 12 bases between. CDR3 length equals 13 residues. The CDR3 coding sequence is TGTGCCAGCAGTTTCGTAAGGGCGGGCATTCAGTACTTC. Its protein product is CASSFVRAGIQYF.

In this sample, this clonotype is large. The rearrangement joins TRBV2 to TRBJ2-7, with 10 bases lining up with TRBD1. V was clipped by 8 bases and J by 3 bases; unmatched bases: 4. This CDR3 is 13 amino acids long. In germline, CDR1 is SNHLY, CDR2 FYNNEI. Written as DNA, the CDR3 is TGTGCCAGCTTCAGGACAGGGGGCTACGAGCAGTACTTC. The encoded protein is CASFRTGGYEQYF. Full variable domain (missing parts from reference TRBV2 and TRBJ2-7): EPEVTQTPSHQVTQMGQEVILRCVPISNHLYFYWYRQILGQKVEFLVSFYNNEISEKSEIFDDQFSVERPDGSNFTLKIRSTKLEDSAMYFCASFRTGGYEQYFGPGTRLTVT.

Comments on this clonotype: No conserved phenylalanine or tryptophan ends this CDR3, so it is likely a read error. J is TRBJ2-7 and V is TRBV19; D perhaps matches TRBD1 (6 bases). Trimming took 5 bases from V and 5 from J, leaving 10 bases between them. This CDR3 is built from 12 residues. The V gene's germline CDR1 is LNHDA and CDR2 SQIVND (reference sequence). In DNA form, the CDR3 reads TGTGCCAGTAGTCAGGGGTTTCACGAGCAGTACTCC. It encodes CASSQGFHEQYS.

By share, this clonotype ranks as medium-sized. The rearrangement joins TRBV20-1 to TRBJ1-2; a weak D match, TRBD1 (5 bases). The V gene's germline CDR1 is DFQATT and CDR2 SNEGSKA (reference sequence). Trimming took off 0 bases at V and 3 bases at J, with 14 bases between the two ends. The length of the CDR3 is 15 residues. CDR3 protein: CSARDLIRQYYGYTF. The CDR3 coding sequence is TGCAGTGCTAGAGACCTTATACGACAGTACTATGGCTACACCTTC.

In its sample, this clonotype is medium-sized. V usage is TRBV2 and J usage is TRBJ2-3; D gene uncertain. In germline, CDR1 is SNHLY, CDR2 FYNNEI. V was trimmed by 8 bases and J by 5 bases, leaving 5 bases between them. The CDR3 loop spans 10 amino acids. The CDR3 sequence is CASLLDTQYF. For the CDR3, the DNA is TGTGCCAGCTTACTAGATACGCAGTATTTT.

This clonotype rates as medium-sized. The CDR3 DNA sequence: TGCAGCGTCTATACCCAGTCCTACGAGCAGTACTTC. Protein: CSVYTQSYEQYF. The gene calls are TRBV29-1 and TRBJ2-7; D not resolved. The germline CDR1 and CDR2 sequences are SQVTM and ANQGSEA. This CDR3 is 12 amino acids long. Trimming stripped 6 bases from V and 1 base from J, with 10 bases between.

By its share, this clonotype is medium-sized (0.01 to 0.1%). The gene calls are TRBV6-1 and TRBJ2-3; TRBD2 matches 7 bases. CDR3 size: 19 residues. CDR1 is MNHNS, CDR2 SASEGT, per germline. The junction had 14 bases not matched to a gene; V was cut back by 1 base and J by 1 base. CDR3 DNA sequence: TGTGCCAGCAGTGAAGAGGCTTTCCCAGCGGGACGGGGCACAGATACGCAGTATTTT. Translating gives CASSEEAFPAGRGTDTQYF.

This clonotype is termed large. V and J are TRBV19 and TRBJ1-5, with D uncertain. V lost 8 bases and J 0 bases, leaving 8 bases between the germline ends. From germline, CDR1 is LNHDA and CDR2 SQIVND (reference sequence). The CDR3 extends over 13 amino acids. The CDR3 region is CASGRNSNQPQHF. For the CDR3, the DNA is TGTGCCAGTGGCCGAAATAGCAATCAGCCCCAGCATTTT.

This clonotype was counted a few times. The chain recombines TRBV20-1 with TRBJ1-1; D gene ambiguous. CDR1 and CDR2 (germline): DFQATT, SNEGSKA (reference sequence). The CDR3 runs to 13 residues. The ends were cut back, 2 bases at V and 0 bases at J, with 7 bases in the middle. CDR3 in DNA: TGCAGTGCTAGACCCAGGCTGAACACTGAAGCTTTCTTT. Amino acids: CSARPRLNTEAFF.

Within the sample, this clonotype is medium-sized. The chain combines TRBV29-1 with TRBJ2-7; TRBD1 matches at 8 bases. This CDR3 comprises 14 residues. Looked up from germline, CDR1 is SQVTM and CDR2 is ANQGSEA. With 7 bases clipped from V and 0 bases from J, the junction kept 8 bases outside the gene matches. The CDR3 here is CSAEDREHSYEQYF. CDR3 coding DNA: TGCAGCGCCGAGGACAGGGAGCACTCCTACGAGCAGTACTTC.